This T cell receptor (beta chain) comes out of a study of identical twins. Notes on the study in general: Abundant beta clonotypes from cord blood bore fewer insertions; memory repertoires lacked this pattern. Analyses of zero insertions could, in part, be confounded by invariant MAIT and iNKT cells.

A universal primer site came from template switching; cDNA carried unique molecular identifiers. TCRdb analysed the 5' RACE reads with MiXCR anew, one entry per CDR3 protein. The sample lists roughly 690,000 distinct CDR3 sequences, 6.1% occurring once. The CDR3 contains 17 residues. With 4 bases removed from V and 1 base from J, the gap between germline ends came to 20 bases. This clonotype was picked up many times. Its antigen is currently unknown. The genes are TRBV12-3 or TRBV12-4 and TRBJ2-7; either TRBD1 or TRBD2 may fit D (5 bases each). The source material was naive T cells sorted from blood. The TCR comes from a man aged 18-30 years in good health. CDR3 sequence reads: CASSSGGERGSSYEQYF. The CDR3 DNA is TGTGCCAGCAGTTCTGGGGGTGAGAGGGGAAGTTCCTACGAGCAGTACTTC.